The 18 T cell receptor beta chains given below trace back to one sample, sequenced in a study of blood T cell repertoires in COVID-19. Measured with immunoSEQ multiplex PCR; TCRdb has only the in-frame clones, and not every one. Among some 140,000 clones, 70% to 80% were seen once, and the ten largest hold less than 4.5%. Sequences were obtained from peripheral blood. Source of these receptors: a man aged 60-69 years with acute or convalescent COVID-19.

V and J are TRBV19 and TRBJ1-5, with D perhaps matching TRBD1 (5 bases). CDR1 and CDR2 from the germline V gene are LNHDA and SQIVND (reference sequence). The CDR3 totals 13 residues. Deletions cut 5 bases from V and 3 bases from J, with 8 bases between. The CDR3 region is CASSGTHNQPQHF. CDR3 sequence (DNA): TGTGCCAGTAGTGGGACTCACAATCAGCCCCAGCATTTT.

The chain links TRBV11-2 to TRBJ1-6; perhaps TRBD1 as D (6 bases). V shed 4 bases and J shed 9 bases, with 16 bases lying between them. Per germline, CDR1 SGHAT and CDR2 FQNNGV. The CDR3 covers 15 residues. The CDR3 sequence is CASSSTGTGRSPLHF. The DNA for the CDR3 is TGTGCCAGCAGCTCGACAGGAACCGGACGTTCACCCCTCCACTTT.

The CDR3 is CAISGQGAGEQFF. As DNA, the CDR3 is TGTGCCATCAGTGGGCAGGGGGCCGGTGAGCAGTTCTTC. The J gene is TRBJ2-1, the V gene TRBV10-3, with 8 bases fitting TRBD1. CDR3 length: 13 residues. V lost 4 bases to trimming and J lost 9 bases; unmatched junction nucleotides: 5. Germline CDR1 reads ENHRY; CDR2 reads SYGVKD.

This clone has a single count. One end of the junction is discordant with germline, which a read error may explain. The chain couples TRBV7-7 to TRBJ2-7, with 7 bases matching TRBD2. The CDR3 has 13 amino acids. Germline CDR1 is SSHAT and CDR2 is FNYEAQ (reference sequence). The CDR3 spells CASSLAASYEQYF. CDR3 in DNA: TGTGCTAGCAGCCTAGCGGCCTCCTACGAGCAGTACTTC.

About this clone itself: The junction differs from germline at one of its ends, possibly a read error. The V gene is TRBV7-7, the J gene TRBJ2-7; TRBD2 is a possible D gene (5 bases). Germline V lookup: CDR1 SSHAT, CDR2 FNYEAQ (reference sequence). There are 13 residues in the CDR3. The CDR3 reads CASSPTGSGEQYF. CDR3 bases: TGTGCTAGCAGCCCAACGGGTTCGGGGGAGCAGTACTTC.

The chain has TRBV11-2 and TRBJ1-1; the D gene is possibly TRBD1 (5 bases). Germline V CDR1 and CDR2: SGHAT, FQNNGV. This CDR3 is built from 13 residues. Between the trimmed V and J ends, which lost 5 bases and 10 bases, there was a span of 17 bases. The CDR3 protein is CASSLFSGGGAFF. The DNA for the CDR3 is TGTGCCAGCAGCCTCTTCAGTGGCGGGGGAGCTTTCTTT.

The rearrangement links TRBV7-3 to TRBJ1-6; D possibly corresponds to TRBD1 (6 bases). CDR1 and CDR2 from the germline V gene are SGHTA and FQGTGA. This CDR3 is built from 14 residues. V was cut by 5 bases and J by 8 bases, with 13 bases left in between. The CDR3 loop reads CASSLQGRDSPLHF. The CDR3 DNA sequence: TGTGCCAGCAGCCTCCAGGGGAGGGATTCACCCCTCCACTTT. The full variable domain, in which reference TRBV7-3 and TRBJ1-6 provide the parts outside the CDR3, is GAGVSQTPSNKVTEKGKYVELRCDPISGHTALYWYRQSLGQGPEFLIYFQGTGAADDSGLPNDRFFAVRPEGSVSTLKIQRTERGDSAVYLCASSLQGRDSPLHFGNGTRLTVT.

The chain uses TRBV28 and TRBJ2-1; 8 bases match TRBD1. The germline CDR1 and CDR2 sequences are MDHEN and SYDVKM. CDR3 length: 12 amino acids. Trimming at V came to 2 bases and at J to 10 bases, leaving 1 base not matched to a gene. The CDR3 loop reads CASSLRDREQFF. The CDR3 coding sequence is TGTGCCAGCAGTTTAAGGGACAGGGAGCAGTTCTTC.

This chain links TRBV18 with TRBJ2-3; 7 nucleotides align to TRBD2. The CDR3 has 18 amino acids. J was trimmed by 2 bases and V by 4 bases; bases with no gene match: 15. CDR1 is KGHSH and CDR2 is LQKENI in the germline V gene. The CDR3 sequence: CASSRETRDYLNTDTQYF. CDR3 in DNA: TGTGCCAGCTCACGCGAAACCCGGGACTACTTAAACACAGATACGCAGTATTTT.

The chain employs TRBV7-8 and TRBJ2-1; 11 positions match TRBD2. This CDR3 has 12 residues. Germline values: CDR1 SGHVS, CDR2 FQNEAQ. With V trimmed by 6 bases and J by 15 bases, 7 bases remained unmatched. As DNA, the CDR3 is TGTGCCAGCAGTTGGGGGACTAGCGGACGGTTCTTC. Its protein is CASSWGTSGRFF.

CDR3 residues: CASRLPPNTEAFF. In DNA, the CDR3 is TGCGCCAGCCGACTTCCACCGAACACTGAAGCTTTCTTT. The V call is TRBV4-1, the J call TRBJ1-1, with no clear D. Germline assignment: CDR1 MGHRA and CDR2 YSYEKL. The CDR3 length is 13 residues. V was trimmed by 8 bases and J by 1 base, leaving 11 bases between them.

CDR3 in amino acids: CASSSSSGSIDTQYF. For the CDR3, the DNA is TGTGCCAGTAGTTCGAGTAGCGGGAGTATAGATACGCAGTATTTT. The gene calls are TRBV19 and TRBJ2-3; 9 nucleotides line up with TRBD2. CDR3 size: 15 residues. V shed 5 bases, J shed 5 bases, and the junction held 8 bases outside the gene matches. Per the germline V gene, CDR1 is LNHDA and CDR2 is SQIVND (reference sequence).

The gene calls are TRBV7-8 and TRBJ2-7; TRBD2 matches at 11 bases. Germline V gene sequence: CDR1 SGHVS, CDR2 FQNEAQ. The CDR3 contains 14 residues. V lost 4 bases to trimming and J lost 9 bases; unmatched junction nucleotides: 8. In DNA, the CDR3 is TGTGCCAGCAGCTCTCGGACTAGCGGGCCCCCGCAGTACTTC. Translating it yields CASSSRTSGPPQYF.

The V gene is TRBV30, the J gene TRBJ2-4; a possible D gene is TRBD1 (6 bases). CDR1 is GTSNPN, CDR2 SVGIG, per germline (reference sequence). Trimming removed 1 base at V and 8 bases at J, with 12 bases between. There are 13 residues in the CDR3. The CDR3 reads CAWSGGDRYIQYF. The CDR3, as DNA: TGTGCCTGGAGTGGGGGAGACAGGTACATTCAGTACTTC.

The genes are TRBV14 and TRBJ2-1; 8 nucleotides agree with TRBD1. There are 16 residues in the CDR3. Unmatched junction bases numbered 10, after V lost 2 bases and J lost 7 bases. In germline, CDR1 is SGHDN, CDR2 FVKESK. The CDR3 bases are TGTGCCAGCAGCCAAATTGGACAGGGTGGAATTAATGAGCAGTTCTTC. The encoded protein is CASSQIGQGGINEQFF.

This chain links TRBV6-5 with TRBJ2-1, with 7 nucleotides matching TRBD2. The CDR3 is 15 amino acids. V lost 4 bases to trimming and J lost 1 base; unmatched junction nucleotides: 4. Germline assignment: CDR1 MNHEY and CDR2 SVGAGI. This CDR3 is CASSLLATSYNEQFF. DNA for the CDR3: TGTGCCAGCAGTTTACTAGCGACTTCCTACAATGAGCAGTTCTTC.

The chain has TRBV7-6 and TRBJ2-1; 9 bases map to TRBD2. The CDR3 contains 17 residues. Germline V gene lookup returns CDR1 SGHVS and CDR2 FNYEAQ. Trimming removed 4 bases from V and 1 base from J; junction bases left unmatched: 8. CDR3 in DNA: TGTGCCAGCAGCTCCCGGGGTAGCGGGAGTTCCTACAATGAGCAGTTCTTC. Amino acids: CASSSRGSGSSYNEQFF.

The gene calls are TRBV30 and TRBJ1-1; 7 bases are shared with TRBD1. The CDR3 totals 14 residues. CDR1 is GTSNPN, CDR2 SVGIG, per germline (reference sequence). The J segment lost 4 bases and the V segment lost 4 bases, leaving 9 bases of the junction unmatched. The CDR3 is CAWTPGGRVTEAFF. The CDR3 DNA reads TGTGCCTGGACCCCAGGGGGACGGGTCACTGAAGCTTTCTTT.